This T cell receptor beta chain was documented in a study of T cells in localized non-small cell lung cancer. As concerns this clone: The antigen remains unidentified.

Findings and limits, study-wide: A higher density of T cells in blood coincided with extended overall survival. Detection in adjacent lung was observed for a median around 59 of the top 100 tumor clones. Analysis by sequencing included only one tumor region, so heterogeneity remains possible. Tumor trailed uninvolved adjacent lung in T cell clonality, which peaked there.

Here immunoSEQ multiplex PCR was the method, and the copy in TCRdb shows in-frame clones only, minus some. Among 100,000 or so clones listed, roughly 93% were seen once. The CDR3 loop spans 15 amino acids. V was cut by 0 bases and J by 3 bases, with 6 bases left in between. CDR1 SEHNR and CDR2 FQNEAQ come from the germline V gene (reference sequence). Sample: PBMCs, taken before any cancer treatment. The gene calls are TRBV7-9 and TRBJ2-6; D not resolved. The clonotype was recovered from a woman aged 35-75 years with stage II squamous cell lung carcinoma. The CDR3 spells CASSLAGNGANVLTF. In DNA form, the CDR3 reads TGTGCCAGCAGCTTAGCGGGGAATGGGGCCAACGTCCTGACTTTC. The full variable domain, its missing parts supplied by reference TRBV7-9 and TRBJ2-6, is DTGVSQNPRHKITKRGQNVTFRCDPISEHNRLYWYRQTLGQGPEFLTYFQNEAQLEKSRLLSDRFSAERPKGSFSTLEIQRTEQGDSAMYLCASSLAGNGANVLTFGAGSRLTVL.